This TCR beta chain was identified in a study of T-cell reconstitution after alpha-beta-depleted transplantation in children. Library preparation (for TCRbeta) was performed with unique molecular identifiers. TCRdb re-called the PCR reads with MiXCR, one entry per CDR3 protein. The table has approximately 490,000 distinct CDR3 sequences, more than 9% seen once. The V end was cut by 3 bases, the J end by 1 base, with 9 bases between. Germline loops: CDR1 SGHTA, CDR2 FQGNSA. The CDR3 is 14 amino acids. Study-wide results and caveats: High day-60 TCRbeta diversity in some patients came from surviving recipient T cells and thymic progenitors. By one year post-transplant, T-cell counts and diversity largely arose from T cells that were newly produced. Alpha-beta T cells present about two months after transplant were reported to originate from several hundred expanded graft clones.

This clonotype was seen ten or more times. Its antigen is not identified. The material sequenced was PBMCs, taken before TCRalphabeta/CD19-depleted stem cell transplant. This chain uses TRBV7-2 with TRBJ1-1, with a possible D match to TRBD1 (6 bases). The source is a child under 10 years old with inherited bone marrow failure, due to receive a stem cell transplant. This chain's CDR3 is CASSFSGANTEAFF. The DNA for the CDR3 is TGTGCCAGCAGCTTTTCAGGGGCGAACACTGAAGCTTTCTTT.